The rows below give T cell receptor beta chains drawn from one sample of a study of blood T cells in healthy people across ages. TCRdb processed the 5' RACE reads anew with MiXCR; each CDR3 protein has one entry. This sample has about 720,000 distinct CDR3 sequences; approximately 22% occur once, and the top ten carry 20% to 25%. Sample: blood. The receptors were gathered from a man aged 70-80 years in good health. Each CDR3 is given with its conserved first and last residue. A D gene is named only where the DNA matches it firmly. A clone size is listed for some rows: how often the clone was seen (once, few, many), or a class if it is expanded.

v_call	clone_size	j_call	d_call	cdr3_aa	cdr3_nt
TRBV30	NA	TRBJ1-5	NA	CAWGAGGNQPQHF	TGTGCCTGGGGGGCGGGGGGCAATCAGCCCCAGCATTTT
TRBV11-3	few	TRBJ2-3	TRBD2	CASSSGLSGNTDTQYF	TGTGCCAGCAGCTCGGGACTATCGGGAAACACAGATACGCAGTATTTT
TRBV12-3/TRBV12-4	many	TRBJ1-1	NA	CASSLRDVAWTEAFF	TGTGCCAGCAGTTTAAGGGATGTAGCCTGGACTGAAGCTTTCTTT
TRBV10-1	NA	TRBJ2-3	TRBD2	CASQGLAGDRRTQYF	TGCGCCAGCCAGGGTCTAGCGGGGGACCGACGTACGCAGTATTTT
TRBV7-2	once	TRBJ2-3	NA	CASSPRLVGTDTQYF	TGTGCCAGCAGCCCTCGGTTGGTTGGCACAGATACGCAGTATTTT
TRBV12-3/TRBV12-4	NA	TRBJ1-4	TRBD1	CASSKDREDEKLFF	TGTGCCAGCAGCAAAGACAGGGAGGATGAAAAACTGTTTTTT
TRBV19	NA	TRBJ2-1	TRBD2	CASSISSGSFNEQFF	TGTGCCAGTAGTATAAGTAGCGGGAGTTTCAATGAGCAGTTCTTC
TRBV14	few	TRBJ1-1	NA	CASSQRGSNTEAFF	TGTGCCAGCAGCCAGAGGGGATCGAACACTGAAGCTTTCTTT
TRBV12-3/TRBV12-4	NA	TRBJ2-7	TRBD1	CASSLVRWDRGTYEQYF	TGTGCCAGCAGTTTAGTTCGTTGGGACAGGGGGACCTACGAGCAGTACTTC
TRBV20-1	NA	TRBJ1-5	NA	CSAGGKGGQPQHF	TGCAGTGCTGGGGGTAAGGGAGGTCAGCCCCAGCATTTT
TRBV7-2	few	TRBJ2-5	NA	CASSARGGYETQYF	TGTGCCAGCAGCGCTAGGGGGGGGTATGAGACCCAGTACTTC
TRBV29-1	few	TRBJ2-2	TRBD1	CSVAPGQSTGELFF	TGCAGCGTGGCACCGGGACAGTCCACCGGGGAGCTGTTTTTT
TRBV20-1	NA	TRBJ1-3	NA	CSVGRGLSGNTIYF	TGCAGTGTCGGGAGGGGTCTCTCTGGAAACACCATATATTTT
TRBV7-9	NA	TRBJ2-3	NA	CASSLVVLALDTQYF	TGTGCCAGCAGCTTAGTAGTTCTAGCGCTAGATACGCAGTATTTT
TRBV12-3/TRBV12-4	few	TRBJ1-3	NA	CASWDSGSKNTIYF	TGTGCCAGCTGGGACTCGGGCTCTAAAAACACCATATATTTT
TRBV5-1	NA	TRBJ2-3	TRBD1	CASRQGTGTDTQYF	TGCGCCAGCAGGCAAGGGACAGGGACAGATACGCAGTATTTT
TRBV6-1	few	TRBJ1-3	NA	CASSGGNSGNTIYF	TGTGCCAGCAGCGGTGGGAACTCTGGAAACACCATATATTTT
TRBV7-7	NA	TRBJ2-1	TRBD1	CASSGQGRHEQFF	TGTGCCAGCAGCGGACAGGGTAGACATGAGCAGTTCTTC
TRBV15	NA	TRBJ1-5	NA	CATSRDPAGEATQPQHF	TGTGCCACCAGCAGAGATCCGGCTGGGGAAGCGACCCAGCCCCAGCATTTT
TRBV29-1	NA	TRBJ2-2	TRBD1	CSVERGQVSGELFF	TGCAGCGTTGAGAGGGGGCAAGTCTCCGGGGAGCTGTTTTTT
TRBV7-3	NA	TRBJ2-2	NA	CASSLTQDTGELFF	TGTGCCAGCAGCTTAACGCAAGACACCGGGGAGCTGTTTTTT
TRBV4-3	NA	TRBJ2-3	NA	CASSQVGESHTDTQYF	TGCGCCAGCAGCCAAGTCGGAGAGTCTCACACAGATACGCAGTATTTT
TRBV6-5	NA	TRBJ1-2	TRBD1	CASSYSARGQVYGYTF	TGTGCCAGCAGTTACTCAGCAAGGGGACAGGTCTATGGCTACACCTTC
TRBV6-5	NA	TRBJ1-4	NA	CASKETGGSEKLFF	TGTGCCAGCAAAGAGACTGGGGGATCGGAAAAACTGTTTTTT
TRBV6-1	few	TRBJ2-7	NA	CASSLQGQPPRFYEQYF	TGTGCCAGCAGCCTCCAAGGGCAGCCCCCACGCTTCTACGAGCAGTACTTC
TRBV10-3	many	TRBJ2-5	TRBD1	CAISDPMTGSEETQYF	TGTGCCATCAGTGACCCGATGACAGGGTCGGAAGAGACCCAGTACTTC
TRBV29-1	few	TRBJ2-5	TRBD2	CSVEDEGPGGHQETQYF	TGCAGCGTTGAAGATGAGGGTCCGGGAGGGCACCAAGAGACCCAGTACTTC
TRBV10-3	few	TRBJ1-5	NA	CAISESDQPQHF	TGTGCCATCAGTGAGTCTGATCAGCCCCAGCATTTT
TRBV11-2	few	TRBJ2-1	TRBD2	CASSPGLAGVGWNEQFF	TGTGCCAGCAGCCCCGGACTAGCGGGAGTTGGGTGGAATGAGCAGTTCTTC
TRBV12-3/TRBV12-4	few	TRBJ2-4	NA	CASSYQQGLIQYF	TGTGCCAGCAGTTATCAACAGGGATTAATTCAGTACTTC
TRBV11-2	NA	TRBJ2-2	TRBD1	CASSFRQGANTGELFF	TGTGCCAGCAGCTTTCGGCAGGGGGCGAACACCGGGGAGCTGTTTTTT
TRBV7-9	NA	TRBJ1-5	NA	CASSLGTGTHDNQPQHF	TGTGCCAGCAGCTTAGGAACCGGGACCCATGATAATCAGCCCCAGCATTTT
TRBV2	NA	TRBJ2-5	TRBD2	CASGREGLQGETQYF	TGTGCCAGCGGAAGGGAGGGCCTTCAGGGAGAGACCCAGTACTTC
TRBV6-5	NA	TRBJ1-6	NA	CASSYSREGNSPLHF	TGTGCCAGCAGTTACTCCAGGGAGGGTAATTCACCCCTCCACTTT
TRBV20-1	few	TRBJ1-5	TRBD1	CSARGLRDRGGQPQHF	TGCAGTGCTAGAGGTCTCCGGGACAGGGGCGGTCAGCCCCAGCATTTT
TRBV7-2	NA	TRBJ2-3	NA	CASSLGSWGGDTQYF	TGTGCCAGCAGCTTAGGGTCGTGGGGAGGAGATACGCAGTATTTT
TRBV12-3/TRBV12-4	NA	TRBJ2-6	NA	CASSFVGPGANVLTF	TGTGCCAGCAGTTTTGTGGGTCCTGGGGCCAACGTCCTGACTTTC
TRBV21-1	NA	TRBJ1-4	NA	CASTSPGAGSNEKLFF	TGTGCCAGCACCTCACCCGGGGCGGGGTCTAATGAAAAACTGTTTTTT
TRBV28	few	TRBJ1-5	NA	CASKSQGIYQPQHF	TGTGCCAGCAAATCTCAGGGGATCTATCAGCCCCAGCATTTT
TRBV12-3/TRBV12-4	NA	TRBJ1-2	TRBD1	CASSYRGQESNYGYTF	TGTGCCAGCAGTTACAGAGGACAGGAGTCTAACTATGGCTACACCTTC
TRBV29-1	few	TRBJ1-2	TRBD1	CSVEDDGQATNYGYTF	TGCAGCGTTGAAGATGATGGACAGGCGACTAACTATGGCTACACCTTC
TRBV11-2	NA	TRBJ2-7	NA	CASSVGVSLLDEQYF	TGTGCCAGCAGCGTGGGGGTCTCCCTACTCGACGAGCAGTACTTC
TRBV12-3/TRBV12-4	few	TRBJ2-5	NA	CASSLTGYKFF	TGTGCCAGCAGTCTGACAGGATACAAGTTCTTC
TRBV7-9	NA	TRBJ1-2	NA	CASSFNQGMGYGYTF	TGTGCCAGCAGCTTCAACCAGGGGATGGGATATGGCTACACCTTC
TRBV2	few	TRBJ2-6	TRBD2	CASSPQGLAGAGANVLTF	TGTGCCAGCAGTCCCCAGGGACTAGCGGGAGCTGGGGCCAACGTCCTGACTTTC
TRBV27	few	TRBJ2-1	NA	CASKGHEYNEQFF	TGTGCCAGCAAGGGACACGAGTACAATGAGCAGTTCTTC
TRBV20-1	NA	TRBJ2-1	NA	CSATPDPMYEQFF	TGCAGTGCTACTCCTGACCCCATGTATGAGCAGTTCTTC
TRBV6-2/TRBV6-3	NA	TRBJ1-1	NA	CASSQIGGRTLNTEAFF	TGTGCCAGCAGTCAAATAGGGGGTCGAACCCTGAACACTGAAGCTTTCTTT
TRBV4-1	NA	TRBJ2-7	TRBD1	CASSQGQGLSYEQYF	TGCGCCAGCAGCCAAGGACAGGGCCTCTCCTACGAGCAGTACTTC
TRBV7-3	NA	TRBJ2-5	TRBD2	CASSSGTSGDKEAQYF	TGTGCCAGCAGCTCCGGTACTAGCGGAGACAAAGAGGCCCAGTACTTC
TRBV5-1	few	TRBJ2-1	NA	CASREGGTVAIEQFF	TGCGCCAGCAGAGAGGGAGGTACCGTTGCGATAGAGCAGTTCTTC
TRBV29-1	few	TRBJ2-5	NA	CSVGRQPRETQYF	TGCAGCGTTGGGCGTCAGCCCCGGGAGACCCAGTACTTC
TRBV7-8	NA	TRBJ1-3	NA	CASSLVGAGGRSSGNTIYF	TGTGCCAGCAGCTTAGTTGGGGCAGGAGGCAGGAGCTCTGGAAACACCATATATTTT
TRBV10-3	NA	TRBJ2-3	NA	CAISESRAGAGADTQYF	TGTGCCATCAGTGAGTCGAGGGCAGGCGCTGGAGCAGATACGCAGTATTTT
TRBV20-1	few	TRBJ2-1	NA	CSARVAGGVQLSYNEQFF	TGCAGTGCTAGAGTAGCTGGGGGTGTTCAGCTCTCCTACAATGAGCAGTTCTTC